These T cell receptor beta chains were read from a single sample in a study of cytomegalovirus exposure and HLA in healthy donors. Repertoires were generated with immunoSEQ multiplex PCR, while TCRdb's copy carries only in-frame clones and drops some. This table holds approximately 120,000 clones, 76% found once. What was sequenced was PBMCs. The source is a woman aged 40 to 50 in good health and CMV-seropositive. Each CDR3 is given with its conserved first and last residue. The order of the fields is clone size, J gene, V gene, D gene, CDR3 protein, CDR3 DNA. The D gene is left open where the match is weak. Expanded clones are given a class, and other clones once, few, many or no size at all.

>few|TRBJ1-2|TRBV7-8|TRBD1
CASSYRGRIYGYTF
TGTGCCAGCAGCTACAGGGGGCGCATCTATGGCTACACCTTC
>few|TRBJ1-1|TRBV11-2|-
CASSPIRQVRSNTEAFF
TGTGCCAGCAGCCCCATAAGACAGGTTAGATCGAACACTGAAGCTTTCTTT
>-|TRBJ1-3|TRBV6-5|TRBD1
CASSLATGVRNTIYF
TGTGCCAGCAGTCTCGCGACAGGGGTGCGAAACACCATATATTTT
>-|TRBJ1-2|TRBV6-1|-
CASSEGGRTRYGYTF
TGTGCCAGCAGTGAAGGAGGCAGAACCCGCTATGGCTACACCTTC
>once|TRBJ2-1|TRBV29-1|TRBD2
CSVDSASGGYNSNEQFF
TGCAGCGTTGATTCGGCTAGCGGGGGTTATAATTCCAATGAGCAGTTCTTC
>-|TRBJ2-5|TRBV2|-
CASRSKTQYF
TGTGCCAGCAGATCCAAGACCCAGTACTTC
>few|TRBJ1-5|TRBV15|-
CATSREGQRNQPQHF
TGTGCCACCAGCAGAGAAGGACAGCGTAATCAGCCCCAGCATTTT
>few|TRBJ2-2|TRBV7-2|TRBD2
CASSLYLAGGPGTGELFF
TGTGCCAGCAGCCTATACTTAGCGGGGGGGCCGGGGACCGGGGAGCTGTTTTTT
>-|TRBJ2-7|TRBV5-6|-
CASSSQGWRYEQYF
TGTGCCAGCAGCTCTCAGGGATGGCGCTACGAGCAGTACTTC
>few|TRBJ1-2|TRBV7-2|-
CASSLTDYGYTF
TGTGCCAGCAGCTTGACAGACTATGGCTACACCTTC
>few|TRBJ1-6|TRBV27|TRBD1
CASNLQGPNSPLHF
TGTGCCAGCAATCTACAGGGGCCTAATTCACCCCTCCACTTT
>-|TRBJ2-7|TRBV28|-
CASSLLRQPYEQYF
TGTGCCAGCAGTTTACTTAGACAGCCCTACGAGCAGTACTTC
>-|TRBJ2-5|TRBV7-3|TRBD2
CASSPQRGETQYF
TGTGCCAGCAGCCCCCAGCGGGGGGAGACCCAGTACTTC
>-|TRBJ1-1|TRBV11-2|-
CASSPSVNTEAFF
TGTGCCAGCAGCCCCTCAGTGAACACTGAAGCTTTCTTT
>few|TRBJ2-7|TRBV6-5|TRBD1
CASSYSWTGLTYEQYF
TGTGCCAGCAGTTACTCGTGGACAGGGCTTACCTACGAGCAGTACTTC
>-|TRBJ2-2|TRBV6-4|TRBD2
CASSRTSGGNTGELFF
TGTGCCAGCAGCCGGACTAGCGGGGGTAACACCGGGGAGCTGTTTTTT
>-|TRBJ1-2|TRBV5-1|TRBD1
CASRSWDRTLANYGYTF
TGCGCCAGCAGATCCTGGGACAGGACTCTAGCTAACTATGGCTACACCTTC
>-|TRBJ1-2|TRBV5-3|-
CARSLPGNDGYTF
TGTGCCAGAAGCCTCCCAGGGAATGATGGCTACACCTTC
>-|TRBJ1-1|TRBV30|-
CAWSVKGLRNTEAFF
TGTGCCTGGAGTGTAAAGGGGCTAAGAAACACTGAAGCTTTCTTT
>-|TRBJ1-1|TRBV6-1|TRBD1
CASSGNRGLVAFF
TGTGCCAGCAGCGGTAACAGGGGTTTAGTAGCTTTCTTT
>-|TRBJ2-5|TRBV5-1|-
CASSTLGTPQETQYF
TGCGCCAGCAGCACGTTAGGGACTCCCCAAGAGACCCAGTACTTC
>-|TRBJ1-4|TRBV5-5|TRBD1
CASSFGTVEKLFF
TGTGCCAGCAGCTTTGGGACAGTTGAAAAACTGTTTTTT
>-|TRBJ1-2|TRBV6-5|-
CASKFGDYGYTF
TGTGCCAGCAAGTTCGGGGATTATGGCTACACCTTC
>-|TRBJ1-6|TRBV30|TRBD1
CAWSGQGMVPLHF
TGTGCCTGGAGTGGACAGGGAATGGTTCCCCTCCACTTT
>-|TRBJ1-6|TRBV19|-
CASSIWGLQNSPLHF
TGTGCCAGTAGTATATGGGGGCTACAGAATTCACCCCTCCACTTT
>-|TRBJ2-1|TRBV2|-
CATSAGYNEQFF
TGTGCCACCAGTGCAGGGTACAATGAGCAGTTCTTC
>few|TRBJ2-1|TRBV2|TRBD2
CASRETSDNEQFF
TGTGCCAGCAGGGAGACTAGCGACAATGAGCAGTTCTTC
>once|TRBJ2-2|TRBV27|-
CASTRLRGASTGELFF
TGTGCCAGCACCCGGCTCCGGGGGGCAAGTACCGGGGAGCTGTTTTTT
>-|TRBJ2-4|TRBV4-1|TRBD1
CASSLGQGLTKNIQYF
TGCGCCAGCAGCCTAGGACAGGGGTTGACCAAAAACATTCAGTACTTC
>-|TRBJ2-7|TRBV5-1|-
CASSLGLRTDTYEQYF
TGCGCCAGCAGCTTGGGTCTTAGGACAGACACCTACGAGCAGTACTTC